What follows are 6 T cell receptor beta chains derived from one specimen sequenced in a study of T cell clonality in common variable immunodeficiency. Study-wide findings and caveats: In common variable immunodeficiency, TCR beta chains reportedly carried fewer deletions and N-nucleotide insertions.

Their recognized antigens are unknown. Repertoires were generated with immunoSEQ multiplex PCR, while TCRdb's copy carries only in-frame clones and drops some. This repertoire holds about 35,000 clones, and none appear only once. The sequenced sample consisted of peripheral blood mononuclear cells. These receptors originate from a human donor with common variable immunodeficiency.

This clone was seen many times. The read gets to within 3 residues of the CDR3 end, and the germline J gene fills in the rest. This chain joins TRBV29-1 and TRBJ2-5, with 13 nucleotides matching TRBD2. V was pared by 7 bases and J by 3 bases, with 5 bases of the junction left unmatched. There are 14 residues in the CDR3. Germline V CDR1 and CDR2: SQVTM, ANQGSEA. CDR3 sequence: CSGELAGGKETQYF. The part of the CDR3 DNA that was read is TGCAGCGGGGAACTAGCGGGAGGGAAAGAGACC.

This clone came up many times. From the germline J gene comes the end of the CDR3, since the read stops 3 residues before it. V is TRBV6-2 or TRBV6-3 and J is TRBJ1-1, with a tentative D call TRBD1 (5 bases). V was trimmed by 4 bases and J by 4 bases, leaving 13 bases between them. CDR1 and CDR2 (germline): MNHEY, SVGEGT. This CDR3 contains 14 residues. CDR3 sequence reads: CASSWGGSTTEAFF. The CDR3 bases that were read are TGTGCCAGCAGTTGGGGGGGGTCGACCACTGAA.

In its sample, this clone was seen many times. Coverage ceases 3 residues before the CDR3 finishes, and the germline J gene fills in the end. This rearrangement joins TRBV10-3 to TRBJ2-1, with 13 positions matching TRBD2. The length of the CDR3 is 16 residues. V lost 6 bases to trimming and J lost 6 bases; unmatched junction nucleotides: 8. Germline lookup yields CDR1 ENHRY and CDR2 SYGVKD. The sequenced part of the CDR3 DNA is TGTGCCATCAGCTACCTCGGGACTAGCGGGATCAATGAG. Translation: CAISYLGTSGINE. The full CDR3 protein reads CAISYLGTSGINEQFF.

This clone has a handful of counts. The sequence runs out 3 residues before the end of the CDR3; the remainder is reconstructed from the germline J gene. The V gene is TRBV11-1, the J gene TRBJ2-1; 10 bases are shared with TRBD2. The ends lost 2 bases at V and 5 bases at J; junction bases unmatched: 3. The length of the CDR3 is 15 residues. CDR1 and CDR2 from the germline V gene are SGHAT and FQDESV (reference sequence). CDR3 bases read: TGTGCCAGCAGCTTATCTAGCGGGAGTAACAATGAG. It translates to CASSLSSGSNNE. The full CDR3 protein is CASSLSSGSNNEQFF.

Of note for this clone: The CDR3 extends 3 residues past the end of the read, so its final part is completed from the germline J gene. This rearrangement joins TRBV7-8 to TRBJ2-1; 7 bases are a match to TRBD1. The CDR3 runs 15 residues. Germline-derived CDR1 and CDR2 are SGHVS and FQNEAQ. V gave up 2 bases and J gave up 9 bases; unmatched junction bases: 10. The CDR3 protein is CASSLLLHRGGEQFF. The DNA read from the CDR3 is TGTGCCAGCAGCTTACTATTACACAGGGGCGGTGAG.

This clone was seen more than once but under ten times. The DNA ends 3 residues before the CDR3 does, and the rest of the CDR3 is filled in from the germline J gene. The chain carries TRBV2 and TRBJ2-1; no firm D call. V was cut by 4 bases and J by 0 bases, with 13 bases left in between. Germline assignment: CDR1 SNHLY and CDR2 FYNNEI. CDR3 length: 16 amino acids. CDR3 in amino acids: CASSVRHSPSYNEQFF. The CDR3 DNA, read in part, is TGTGCCAGCAGTGTTCGACATTCTCCCTCCTACAATGAG. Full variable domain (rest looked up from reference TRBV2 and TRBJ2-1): EPEVTQTPSHQVTQMGQEVILRCVPISNHLYFYWYRQILGQKVEFLVSFYNNEISEKSEIFDDQFSVERPDGSNFTLKIRSTKLEDSAMYFCASSVRHSPSYNEQFFGPGTRLTVL.